The rows below give T cell receptor beta chains drawn from one sample of a study of cytomegalovirus exposure and HLA in healthy donors. The protocol was immunoSEQ multiplex PCR, while the TCRdb copy is restricted to in-frame clones and leaves out a portion. The sample shows about 170,000 clones, about 85% of them seen only once. Sequenced sample: PBMCs. The source is a man aged 25-45 years in good health and CMV-seropositive. Each CDR3 is given with its conserved first and last residue. Each record gives: V gene, J gene, D gene, CDR3 protein, CDR3 DNA. D genes are given only for firm matches.

TRBV23-1	TRBJ1-5	TRBD1	CARKGGRGQPQHF	TGCGCCAGGAAAGGGGGCCGGGGGCAGCCCCAGCATTTT
TRBV7-9	TRBJ2-1	-	CASSSTVGSSYNEQFF	TGTGCCAGCAGCTCCACAGTAGGGAGCTCCTACAATGAGCAGTTCTTC
TRBV14	TRBJ2-5	TRBD1	CASSQDRRTGGETQYF	TGTGCCAGCAGCCAAGATCGGCGGACAGGGGGAGAGACCCAGTACTTC
TRBV5-1	TRBJ2-3	TRBD2	CASSLGLADATDTQYF	TGCGCCAGCAGCTTGGGACTAGCGGATGCCACAGATACGCAGTATTTT
TRBV15	TRBJ2-3	TRBD2	CATSRDLASGPRSTDTQYF	TGTGCCACCAGCAGAGATCTGGCTAGCGGGCCCCGTAGCACAGATACGCAGTATTTT
TRBV1	TRBJ2-5	-	CTSSQDHFRGRGETQYF	TGCACCAGCAGCCAAGATCATTTCAGGGGGCGCGGAGAGACCCAGTACTTC
TRBV2	TRBJ2-5	-	CASSEDRAQETQYF	TGTGCCAGCAGTGAAGACAGGGCCCAAGAGACCCAGTACTTC
TRBV11-3	TRBJ1-2	TRBD1	CASSLPGTGGTYGYTF	TGTGCCAGCAGCTTACCCGGGACAGGGGGCACCTATGGCTACACCTTC
TRBV7-2	TRBJ2-1	-	CASSLARGNEQFF	TGTGCCAGCAGCCTAGCCAGGGGAAATGAGCAGTTCTTC
TRBV5-5	TRBJ2-3	TRBD2	CASSRQDGGSDTQYF	TGTGCCAGCAGCCGTCAGGACGGGGGGTCAGATACGCAGTATTTT